Shown below are 6 T cell receptor beta chains from a single sample sequenced in a study of T cell changes during pregnancy in multiple sclerosis. Generated by immunoSEQ multiplex PCR, the TCRdb table keeps only in-frame clones and is missing some. The sample consists of more than 35,000 clones, roughly 90% of them appearing once. The sequences come from CD8+ T cells from peripheral blood mononuclear cells, collected in the third trimester of pregnancy. The source is a female donor with multiple sclerosis, enrolled in a pregnancy study.

The rearrangement links TRBV5-1 to TRBJ2-1; D not resolved. Germline CDR1 SGHRS, CDR2 YFSETQ. The CDR3 has 12 amino acids. V was shortened by 0 bases and J by 7 bases, with 5 bases between the two germline ends. CDR3: CASSLDINEQFF. The CDR3 DNA is TGCGCCAGCAGCTTGGACATTAATGAGCAGTTCTTC.

This clone was observed a single time. The J gene is TRBJ2-7, the V gene TRBV11-2; the match to TRBD2 covers 14 bases. The V gene's germline CDR1 is SGHAT and CDR2 FQNNGV. The CDR3 length is 18 residues. J gave up 3 bases and V 3 bases, and 10 bases lay outside the gene matches. Here the CDR3 reads CASSFPRLAGGVSYEQYF. The CDR3 DNA is TGTGCCAGCAGCTTCCCGAGACTAGCGGGAGGGGTGAGCTACGAGCAGTACTTC.

The chain uses TRBV29-1 and TRBJ1-1; D might be TRBD1 (5 bases). Trimming cost V 3 bases and J 3 bases, with 17 bases left between them. The CDR3 has 15 residues. The germline V gene has CDR1 SQVTM and CDR2 ANQGSEA. The CDR3 DNA reads as TGCAGCGTTGAGGGCCTGGAGGGGCGGGACACTGAAGCTTTCTTT. The encoded protein is CSVEGLEGRDTEAFF.

The rearrangement links TRBV6-1 to TRBJ2-1; TRBD2 matches 8 bases. V was clipped by 0 bases and J by 8 bases; unmatched bases: 6. The CDR3 is 15 residues long. CDR1 is MNHNS and CDR2 is SASEGT in the germline V gene. In DNA, the CDR3 is TGTGCCAGCAGTGAAGCCCGGGGGGGTAACGATGAGCAGTTCTTC. It translates to CASSEARGGNDEQFF.

This clone appeared a single time. This chain joins TRBV4-3 and TRBJ2-1, with 8 bases lining up with TRBD1. Germline CDR1 LGHNA, CDR2 YSLEER. With 2 bases clipped from V and 5 bases from J, the junction kept 5 bases outside the gene matches. The CDR3 length is 15 residues. The CDR3 nucleotides are TGCGCCAGCAGCCAACTACAGGGGGTGAACAATGAGCAGTTCTTC. Encoded protein: CASSQLQGVNNEQFF.

V gene TRBV27 combines with J gene TRBJ2-1, with 9 bases identical to TRBD1. V lost 8 bases and J lost 7; bases outside the gene matches: 18. This CDR3 region has 17 residues. Germline V CDR1 and CDR2: MNHEY, SMNVEV (reference sequence). The CDR3 DNA reads as TGTGCCAGCGGATTAGGCTATCAGGACAGGGGATTAAATGAGCAGTTCTTC. Translated, it gives CASGLGYQDRGLNEQFF.